In this sample, the clone carrying this TCR beta chain turned up a few times. These data are taken from a study of blood T cell repertoires in COVID-19. Looking at the study overall: COVID-19 samples from acute and convalescent phases originated in the United States, Italy and Spain. Nucleic acid was either cDNA or gDNA, and it came from T cells, B-cell-depleted T cells, or PBMCs.

The CDR3 is 16 residues long. Germline CDR1 is SEHNR and CDR2 is FQNEAQ (reference sequence). V lost 1 base and J lost 5; bases outside the gene matches: 2. The data were produced by immunoSEQ multiplex PCR, yet TCRdb's version contains in-frame clones alone and is incomplete. The table lists some 94,000 clones, 72% of them singletons. The gene calls are TRBV7-9 and TRBJ1-6, with 10 bases lining up with TRBD1. The sample comprised peripheral blood. This TCR derives from a woman between 55 and 75 years old in a cohort sampled during active or convalescent COVID-19. CDR3 region: CASSLGGQGNNSPLHF. The CDR3 nucleotides are TGTGCCAGCAGCTTAGGGGGACAGGGGAATAATTCACCCCTCCACTTT.